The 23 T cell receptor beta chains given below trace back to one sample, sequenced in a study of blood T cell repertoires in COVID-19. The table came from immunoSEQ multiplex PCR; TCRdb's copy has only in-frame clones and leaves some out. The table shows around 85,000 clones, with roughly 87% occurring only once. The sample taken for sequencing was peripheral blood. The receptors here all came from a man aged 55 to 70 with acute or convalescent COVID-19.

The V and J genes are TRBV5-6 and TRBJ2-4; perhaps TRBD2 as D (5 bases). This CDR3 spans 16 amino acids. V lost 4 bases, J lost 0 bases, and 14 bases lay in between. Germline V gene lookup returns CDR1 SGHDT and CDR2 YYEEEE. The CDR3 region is CASSPRAFLAKNIQYF. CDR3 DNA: TGTGCCAGCAGCCCGAGGGCCTTTCTAGCCAAAAACATTCAGTACTTC.

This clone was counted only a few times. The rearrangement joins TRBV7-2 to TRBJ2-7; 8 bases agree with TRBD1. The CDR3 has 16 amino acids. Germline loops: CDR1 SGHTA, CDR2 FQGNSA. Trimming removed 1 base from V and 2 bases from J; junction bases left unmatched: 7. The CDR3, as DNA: TGTGCCAGCAGCTTAGTAGCAGGACAGGGACCCTACGAGCAGTACTTC. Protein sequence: CASSLVAGQGPYEQYF.

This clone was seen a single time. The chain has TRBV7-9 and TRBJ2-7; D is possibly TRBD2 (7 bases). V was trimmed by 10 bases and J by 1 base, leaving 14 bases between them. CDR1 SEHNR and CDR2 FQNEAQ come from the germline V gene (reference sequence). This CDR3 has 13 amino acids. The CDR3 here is CATSGGESYEQYF. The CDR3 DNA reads TGTGCCACCTCGGGGGGCGAATCCTACGAGCAGTACTTC.

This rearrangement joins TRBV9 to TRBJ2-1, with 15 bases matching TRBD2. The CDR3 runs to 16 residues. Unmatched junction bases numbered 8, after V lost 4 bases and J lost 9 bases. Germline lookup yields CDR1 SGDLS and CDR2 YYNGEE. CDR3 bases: TGTGCCAGCAGCTCTCGGACTAGCGGGGGGGCCGGTGAGCAGTTCTTC. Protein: CASSSRTSGGAGEQFF.

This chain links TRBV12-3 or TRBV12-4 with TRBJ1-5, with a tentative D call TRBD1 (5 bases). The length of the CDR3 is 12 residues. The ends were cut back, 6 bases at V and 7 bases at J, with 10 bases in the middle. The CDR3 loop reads CASSLNRQPQHF. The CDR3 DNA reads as TGTGCCAGCAGCTTAAACAGGCAGCCCCAGCATTTT.

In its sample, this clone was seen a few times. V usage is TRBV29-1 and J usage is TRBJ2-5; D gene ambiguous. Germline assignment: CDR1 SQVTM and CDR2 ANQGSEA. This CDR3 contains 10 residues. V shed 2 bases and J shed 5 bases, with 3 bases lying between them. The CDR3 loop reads CSVEQETQYF. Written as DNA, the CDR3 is TGCAGCGTTGAACAGGAGACCCAGTACTTC. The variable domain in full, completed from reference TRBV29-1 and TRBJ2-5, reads SAVISQKPSRDICQRGTSLTIQCQVDSQVTMMFWYRQQPGQSLTLIATANQGSEATYESGFVIDKFPISRPNLTFSTLTVSNMSPEDSSIYLCSVEQETQYFGPGTRLLVL.

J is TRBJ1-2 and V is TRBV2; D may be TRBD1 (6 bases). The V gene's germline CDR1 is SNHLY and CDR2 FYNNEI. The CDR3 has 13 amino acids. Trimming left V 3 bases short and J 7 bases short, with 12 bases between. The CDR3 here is CASSDRGLSGYTF. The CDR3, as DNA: TGTGCCAGCAGTGACAGGGGTCTTAGTGGCTACACCTTC.

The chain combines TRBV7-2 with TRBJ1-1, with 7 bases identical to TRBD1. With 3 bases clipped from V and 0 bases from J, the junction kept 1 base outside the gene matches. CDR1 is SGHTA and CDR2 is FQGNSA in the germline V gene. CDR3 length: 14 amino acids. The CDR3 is CASSLDRLNTEAFF. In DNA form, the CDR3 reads TGTGCCAGCAGCTTGGACAGGCTGAACACTGAAGCTTTCTTT.

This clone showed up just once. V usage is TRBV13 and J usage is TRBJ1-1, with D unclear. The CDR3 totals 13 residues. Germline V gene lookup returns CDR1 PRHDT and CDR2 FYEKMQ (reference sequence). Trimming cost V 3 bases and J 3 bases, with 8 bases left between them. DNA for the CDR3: TGTGCCAGCAGCTTTTACATGGACACTGAAGCTTTCTTT. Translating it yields CASSFYMDTEAFF.

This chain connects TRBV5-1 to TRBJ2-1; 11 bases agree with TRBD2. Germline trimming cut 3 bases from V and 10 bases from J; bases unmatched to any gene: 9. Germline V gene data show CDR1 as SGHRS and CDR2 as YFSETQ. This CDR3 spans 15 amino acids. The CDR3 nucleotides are TGCGCCAGCAGCTCCGTAGCGGGGGGGCCTTCCGAGCAGTTCTTC. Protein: CASSSVAGGPSEQFF.

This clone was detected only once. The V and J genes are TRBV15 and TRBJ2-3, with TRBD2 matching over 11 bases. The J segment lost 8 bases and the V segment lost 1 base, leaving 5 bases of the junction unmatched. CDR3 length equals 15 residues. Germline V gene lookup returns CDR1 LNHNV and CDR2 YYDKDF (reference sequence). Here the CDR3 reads CATSRVSGGAGTQYF. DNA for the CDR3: TGTGCCACCAGCAGAGTTAGCGGGGGGGCGGGTACGCAGTATTTT.

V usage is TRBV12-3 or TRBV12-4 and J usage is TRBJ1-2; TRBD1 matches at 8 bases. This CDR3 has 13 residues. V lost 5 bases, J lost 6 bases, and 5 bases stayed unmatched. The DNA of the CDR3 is TGTGCCAGCAGTCTAACAGGGGGGGATGGCTACACCTTC. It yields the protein CASSLTGGDGYTF.

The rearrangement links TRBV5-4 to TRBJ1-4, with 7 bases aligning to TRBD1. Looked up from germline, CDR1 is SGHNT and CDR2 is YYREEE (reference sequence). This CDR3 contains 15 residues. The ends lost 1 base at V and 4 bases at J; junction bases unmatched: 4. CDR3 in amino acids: CASSLTGTDNEKLFF. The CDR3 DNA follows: TGTGCCAGCAGCTTGACCGGGACAGATAATGAAAAACTGTTTTTT.

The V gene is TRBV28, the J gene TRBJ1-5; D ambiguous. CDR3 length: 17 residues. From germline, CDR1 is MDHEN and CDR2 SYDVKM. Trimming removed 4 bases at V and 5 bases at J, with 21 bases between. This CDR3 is CASSYSMRDIRDQPQHF. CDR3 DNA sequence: TGTGCCAGCAGTTATTCGATGCGTGATATCCGGGATCAGCCCCAGCATTTT.

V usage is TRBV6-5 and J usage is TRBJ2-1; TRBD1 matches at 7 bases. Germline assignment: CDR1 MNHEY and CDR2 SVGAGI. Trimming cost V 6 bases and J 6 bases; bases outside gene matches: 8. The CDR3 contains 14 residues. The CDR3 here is CASRKGAIGNEQFF. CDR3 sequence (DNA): TGTGCCAGCAGAAAGGGGGCGATCGGCAATGAGCAGTTCTTC.

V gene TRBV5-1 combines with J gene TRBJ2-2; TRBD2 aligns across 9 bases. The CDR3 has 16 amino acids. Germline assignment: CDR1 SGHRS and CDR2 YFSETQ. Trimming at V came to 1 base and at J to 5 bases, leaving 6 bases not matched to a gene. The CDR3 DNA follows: TGCGCCAGCAGCTTGTTTTCCCTAGCGGGGACCGGGGAGCTGTTTTTT. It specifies CASSLFSLAGTGELFF.

The CDR3 nucleotides read TGTGCCAGCAGCGCCGACTTGAGCGGGGGGGTTTACGAGCAGTACTTC. This translates into CASSADLSGGVYEQYF. This rearrangement joins TRBV11-2 to TRBJ2-7; 10 nucleotides align to TRBD2. Germline CDR1 SGHAT, CDR2 FQNNGV. V shed 5 bases and J 4 bases; nucleotides not matched to a gene: 11. CDR3 size: 16 residues.

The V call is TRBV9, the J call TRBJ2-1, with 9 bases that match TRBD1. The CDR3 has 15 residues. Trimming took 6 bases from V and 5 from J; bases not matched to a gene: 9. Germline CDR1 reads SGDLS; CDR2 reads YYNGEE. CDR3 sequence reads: CASNAGTGWDNEQFF. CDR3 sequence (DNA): TGTGCCAGCAACGCAGGGACAGGGTGGGACAATGAGCAGTTCTTC.

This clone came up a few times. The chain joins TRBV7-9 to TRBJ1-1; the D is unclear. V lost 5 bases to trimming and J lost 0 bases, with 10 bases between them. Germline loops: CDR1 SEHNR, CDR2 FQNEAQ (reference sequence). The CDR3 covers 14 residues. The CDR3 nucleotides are TGTGCCAGCAGCCAGGCTATTTTGAACACTGAAGCTTTCTTT. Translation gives CASSQAILNTEAFF.

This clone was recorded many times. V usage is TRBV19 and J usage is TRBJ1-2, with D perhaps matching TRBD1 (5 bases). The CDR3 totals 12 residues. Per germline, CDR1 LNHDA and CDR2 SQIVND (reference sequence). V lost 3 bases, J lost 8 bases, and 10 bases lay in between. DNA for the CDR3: TGTGCCAGTAGTATGGGGCAGCTCGGCTACACCTTC. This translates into CASSMGQLGYTF.

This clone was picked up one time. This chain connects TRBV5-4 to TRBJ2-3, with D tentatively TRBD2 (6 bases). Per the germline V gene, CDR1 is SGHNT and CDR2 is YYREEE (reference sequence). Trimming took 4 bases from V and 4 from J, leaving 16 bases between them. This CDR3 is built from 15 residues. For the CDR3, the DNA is TGTGCCAGCAGCCTGGGCGACGGGGGATCAGATACGCAGTATTTT. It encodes CASSLGDGGSDTQYF.

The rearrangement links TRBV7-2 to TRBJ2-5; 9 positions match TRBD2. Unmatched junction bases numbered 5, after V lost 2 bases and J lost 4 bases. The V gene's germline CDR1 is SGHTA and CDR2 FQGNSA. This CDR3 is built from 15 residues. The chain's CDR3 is CASSLRRGGRETQYF. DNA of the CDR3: TGTGCCAGCAGCTTAAGGCGGGGGGGCAGAGAGACCCAGTACTTC. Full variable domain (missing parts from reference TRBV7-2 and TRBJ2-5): GAGVSQSPSNKVTEKGKDVELRCDPISGHTALYWYRQSLGQGLEFLIYFQGNSAPDKSGLPSDRFSAERTGGSVSTLTIQRTQQEDSAVYLCASSLRRGGRETQYFGPGTRLLVL.

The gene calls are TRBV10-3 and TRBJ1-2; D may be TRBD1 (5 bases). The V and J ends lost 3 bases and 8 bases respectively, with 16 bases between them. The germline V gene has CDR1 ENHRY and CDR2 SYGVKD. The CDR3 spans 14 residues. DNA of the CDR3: TGTGCCATCAGTGATCTTTCGGGGGAGGGAGGCTACACCTTC. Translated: CAISDLSGEGGYTF.